This T cell receptor (beta chain) derives from a study of blood T cell repertoires in COVID-19 (dated by TCRdb to the early 2020s). In terms of the full investigation: Collaborator samples came from the United States, Italy and Spain and covered acute and convalescent phases of COVID-19. The samples were drawn from the first 160 participants of the ongoing ImmuneRACE study and from roughly 1,300 subjects provided by 6 global collaborators. The repertoires were released in a freely available public database intended as a resource for research on the immune response to SARS-CoV-2. Subjects who had been exposed to COVID-19, were actively infected with it, or had recovered from it provided the deeply sampled blood TCRbeta repertoires that made up the dataset. The sample metadata nearly always contained a de-identified subject ID, COVID-19 status, age in years and sex. The prospective study material was composed of cDNA or gDNA derived from T cells, B-cell-depleted T cells, or PBMCs. Where available, HLA class I and class II types were taken from metadata supplied by the sample provider and were not determined by assay-based typing. The paper's findings and limits, for the study overall: How much clinical and demographic metadata was included differed by source and by participant, and the metadata was provided uncurated.

Cut back by 3 bases and 0 bases, the V and J ends lie 8 bases apart. Per the germline V gene (reference sequence), MNHEY is the CDR1 and SMNVEV is the CDR2. The CDR3 covers 14 residues, taking in both the cysteine and the phenylalanine. Left in the record is the CDR3 DNA by itself, 42 bases read in frame from the first base. On this clone itself: Its antigen is unknown. The input lacks base qualities; no much larger clone sits a single base away.

Whole blood was collected in K2EDTA tubes by collaborating institutions according to the institutions' own protocols. For TCRbeta analysis, collaborator samples were shipped as frozen whole blood, as isolated PBMCs, or as DNA extracted from either sample type. The immunoSEQ Assay, a bias-controlled multiplex PCR, was used to amplify TCRbeta CDR3 regions from genomic DNA. The study's processing was this. Within the assay, amplification of reference gene primers was used to estimate how many nucleated cells each sample contained. To quantify the absolute abundance of each unique TCRbeta CDR3 rearrangement, sequence reads were collapsed and filtered. For each sample, productive Simpson clonality was calculated as the square root of Simpson's diversity index over productive rearrangements. TCRdb retrieved this table from immuneACCESS and kept in-frame rearrangements only. Not all clones are present; in checked studies, unresolved V genes account for under half, and no reason is known for the remainder. V and J calls plus clone size are reproduced from that table; the DNA served to infer D and trimming. Across this sample there are roughly 140,000 clones, with 88% seen only once. The ten top clones hold around 1.7% of the sample.

The rearranged chain carries TRBV27 and TRBJ1-1, with TRBD1 tentatively as D gene (6 bases match). This receptor was obtained from a woman between 45 and 65 years old with acute or convalescent COVID-19. What was sequenced was peripheral blood. The nucleotide sequence reads as follows: TGTGCCAGCAGTTTGGGACACTTGAACACTGAAGCTTTCTTT. It translates to CASSLGHLNTEAFF.